This TCR beta chain was documented in a study of early T cells in non-severe SARS-CoV-2 infection. Overall study findings and caveats: Matching results from VDJdb favored anti-spike CD8 responses, leaving private and CD4 specificities undetected.

V lost 3 bases, J lost 0 bases, and 6 bases lay in between. CDR1 WNHNN and CDR2 SYGVQD come from the germline V gene (reference sequence). The CDR3 consists of 13 residues. This clonotype was detected many times. What it recognizes is unknown. Individual cDNA molecules were tagged with unique molecular identifiers. TCRdb reanalysed the 5' RACE reads using MiXCR and keeps one entry per CDR3 protein. The data show tens of thousands of distinct CDR3 sequences, around 6.9% seen once. This clonotype was obtained from an adult who was a healthcare worker with PCR-confirmed SARS-CoV-2 infection or an uninfected control (not recorded which). The source material was whole blood. The chain carries TRBV10-1 and TRBJ2-7, with no clear D. This CDR3 is CASSDYASYEQYF. The CDR3 bases are TGCGCCAGCAGTGACTACGCCTCCTACGAGCAGTACTTC.